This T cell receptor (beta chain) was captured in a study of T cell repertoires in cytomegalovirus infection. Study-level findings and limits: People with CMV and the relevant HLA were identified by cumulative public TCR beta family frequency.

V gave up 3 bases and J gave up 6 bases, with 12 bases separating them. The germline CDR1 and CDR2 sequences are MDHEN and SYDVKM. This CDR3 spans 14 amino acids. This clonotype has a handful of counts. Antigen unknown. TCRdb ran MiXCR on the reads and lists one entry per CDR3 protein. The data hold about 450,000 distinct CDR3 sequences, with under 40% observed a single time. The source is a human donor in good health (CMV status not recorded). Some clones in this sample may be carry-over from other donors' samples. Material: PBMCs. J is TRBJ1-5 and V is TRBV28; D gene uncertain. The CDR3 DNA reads TGTGCCAGCAGTTTGAGTATGAGTCCTCAGCCCCAGCATTTT. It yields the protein CASSLSMSPQPQHF. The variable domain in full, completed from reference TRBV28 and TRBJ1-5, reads DVKVTQSSRYLVKRTGEKVFLECVQDMDHENMFWYRQDPGLGLRLIYFSYDVKMKEKGDIPEGYSVSREKKERFSLILESASTNQTSMYLCASSLSMSPQPQHFGDGTRLSIL.